A single TCR beta chain is shown here with its context. Profiling relied on immunoSEQ multiplex PCR, and the TCRdb table lists in-frame clones only, not all of them. The repertoire holds more than 95,000 clones, with roughly nine tenths as singletons. The data are from a study of cytomegalovirus exposure and HLA in healthy donors. The CDR3 length is 14 residues. Per germline, CDR1 MNHEY and CDR2 SVGAGI. V lost 8 bases and J lost 2; bases outside the gene matches: 6. The receptor was derived from a woman younger than 30 in good health and CMV-seronegative. The chain joins TRBV6-5 to TRBJ1-3, with 7 nucleotides matching TRBD1. Sequencing was done on a sample of PBMCs. The chain's CDR3 is CASAPDRAGNTIYF. In DNA, the CDR3 is TGTGCCAGCGCGCCCGACAGGGCTGGAAACACCATATATTTT.